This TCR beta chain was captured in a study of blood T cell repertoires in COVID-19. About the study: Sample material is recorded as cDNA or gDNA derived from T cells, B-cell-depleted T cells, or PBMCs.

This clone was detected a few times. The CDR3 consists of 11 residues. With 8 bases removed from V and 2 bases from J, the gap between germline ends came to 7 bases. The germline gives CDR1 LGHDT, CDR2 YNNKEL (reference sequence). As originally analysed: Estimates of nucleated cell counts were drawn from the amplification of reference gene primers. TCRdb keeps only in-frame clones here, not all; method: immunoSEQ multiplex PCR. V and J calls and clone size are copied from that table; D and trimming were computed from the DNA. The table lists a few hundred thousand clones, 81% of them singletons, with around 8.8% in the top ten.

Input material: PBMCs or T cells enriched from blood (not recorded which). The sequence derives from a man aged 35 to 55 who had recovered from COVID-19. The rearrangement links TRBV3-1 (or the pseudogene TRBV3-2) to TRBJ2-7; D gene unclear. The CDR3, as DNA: TGTGCCAGCGGTCGAGCCTACGAGCAGTACTTC. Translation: CASGRAYEQYF.